This paragraph reports one T cell receptor (beta chain). There are 16 residues in the CDR3. Trimming took 5 bases from V and 7 from J; bases not matched to a gene: 15. Germline CDR1 reads MNHEY; CDR2 reads SMNVEV (reference sequence). It was with 60 Vbeta and 13 Jbeta primers that the PCR ran. Sequenced by immunoSEQ multiplex PCR; TCRdb stores in-frame clones only, minus some. The sample lists some 120,000 clones; less than 80% were seen once. The sample comes from a study of cytomegalovirus exposure and HLA in healthy donors. Study as a whole: About 200 million T cells yielded 117 million unique TCR beta sequences, as an earlier analysis found.

The receptor was isolated from a woman in her twenties or thirties in good health and CMV-seronegative. The sequenced sample consisted of PBMCs. V usage is TRBV27 and J usage is TRBJ2-7; 9 nucleotides line up with TRBD2. For the CDR3, the DNA is TGTGCCAGCAGTCCATACCGCGGGAGGGCCGGAATTGAGCAGTACTTC. Its protein product is CASSPYRGRAGIEQYF.